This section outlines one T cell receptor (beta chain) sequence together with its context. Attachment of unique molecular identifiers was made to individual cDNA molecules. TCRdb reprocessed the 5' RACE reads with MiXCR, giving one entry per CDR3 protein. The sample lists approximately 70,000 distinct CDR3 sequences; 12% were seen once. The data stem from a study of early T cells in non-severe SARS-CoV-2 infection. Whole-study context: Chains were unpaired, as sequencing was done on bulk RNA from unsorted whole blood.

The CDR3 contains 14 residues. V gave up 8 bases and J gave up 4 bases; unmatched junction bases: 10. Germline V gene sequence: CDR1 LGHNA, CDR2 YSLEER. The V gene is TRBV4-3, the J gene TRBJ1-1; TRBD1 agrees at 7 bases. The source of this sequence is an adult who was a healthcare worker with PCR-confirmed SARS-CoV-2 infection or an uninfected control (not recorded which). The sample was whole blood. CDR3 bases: TGCGCCAGCGCAAACAGGGGAGGATCCACTGAAGCTTTCTTT. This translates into CASANRGGSTEAFF.